One and the same sample provided the 27 T cell receptor beta chains below, sequenced in a study of shared T cell receptors in the human thymus (dated by TCRdb to about 2021). Library generation was performed with the immunoSEQ multiplex PCR assay. Entries here come from immuneACCESS through TCRdb and include only in-frame sequences with V and J called. Some clones fail to appear in such tables; in the studies checked, an unresolved V gene covers under half of the shortfall, and the cause of the remainder is unknown. In all, the sample holds 500,000 to 850,000 clones, and around 87% of those were seen once. Clones ranked in the top ten supply roughly 0.0086% of the sample. These data were also reused for a study on human thymus T cells.

Input material: thymocytes. The receptors shown here come from a boy in the first two years of life with a congenital heart defect. Donor details come from another sample of the same person, matched by shared clones.

The chain employs TRBV27 and TRBJ2-1; possibly TRBD2 for D (6 bases). This CDR3 has 19 residues. The V end lost 3 bases, the J end lost 8 bases, and 29 bases lay between the germline ends. From germline, CDR1 is MNHEY and CDR2 SMNVEV (reference sequence). DNA for the CDR3: TGTGCCAGCAGTTTGGTTTTCCGTAGGGCGTCTAGCAGCGGGTATGAGCAGTTCTTC. It is translated as CASSLVFRRASSSGYEQFF.

V usage is TRBV28 and J usage is TRBJ2-3; tentatively, D is TRBD2 (6 bases). The germline V gene has CDR1 MDHEN and CDR2 SYDVKM. The CDR3 totals 16 residues. The V and J ends lost 6 bases and 3 bases respectively, with 19 bases between them. In nucleotides, the CDR3 is TGTGCCAGCAGACTACGGGACTCCGACCCTACAGATACGCAGTATTTT. Translating gives CASRLRDSDPTDTQYF.

This chain joins TRBV7-2 and TRBJ1-5; possible D gene TRBD1, 5 bases. The CDR3 extends over 14 amino acids. Germline CDR1 reads SGHTA; CDR2 reads FQGNSA. V was cut by 4 bases and J by 5 bases, with 12 bases left in between. The CDR3 reads CASSSTTVYQPQHF. The DNA of the CDR3 is TGTGCCAGCAGCTCGACGACAGTTTATCAGCCCCAGCATTTT.

V gene TRBV4-2 combines with J gene TRBJ1-1; D possibly corresponds to TRBD1 (5 bases). Germline V gene sequence: CDR1 LGHNA, CDR2 YNFKEQ. The CDR3 length is 15 residues. Trimming cost V 0 bases and J 4 bases, with 12 bases left between them. The CDR3 DNA reads as TGTGCCAGCAGCCAAGATCTTCCGGGGGGCACTGAAGCTTTCTTT. It specifies CASSQDLPGGTEAFF.

V is TRBV4-3 and J is TRBJ2-3, with 13 bases lining up with TRBD2. V lost 3 bases to trimming and J lost 4 bases; unmatched junction nucleotides: 7. The CDR3 has 17 amino acids. Germline V lookup: CDR1 LGHNA, CDR2 YSLEER. As DNA, the CDR3 is TGCGCCAGCAGCCATTCCCCGGGACTAGCGGGACCAGATACGCAGTATTTT. This encodes CASSHSPGLAGPDTQYF.

The chain uses TRBV9 and TRBJ2-1, with a weak D call TRBD1 (7 bases). Trimming stripped 3 bases from V and 8 bases from J, with 18 bases between. Germline assignment: CDR1 SGDLS and CDR2 YYNGEE. The CDR3 runs to 15 residues. CDR3 in amino acids: CASSANRGGKDEQFF. The CDR3 region has the DNA TGTGCCAGCAGCGCGAACAGGGGAGGTAAGGATGAGCAGTTCTTC.

The CDR3 DNA sequence: TGCGCCAGCAGCCAAGGGACTAGCGGTAACAATGAGCAGTTCTTC. This encodes CASSQGTSGNNEQFF. This rearrangement joins TRBV4-3 to TRBJ2-1; 10 bases align to TRBD2. Germline CDR1 reads LGHNA; CDR2 reads YSLEER. Trimming at V came to 1 base and at J to 5 bases, leaving 2 bases not matched to a gene. The CDR3 length is 15 residues.

V and J are TRBV7-2 and TRBJ2-5, with a possible D match to TRBD2 (6 bases). Trimming pared 2 bases from V and 5 bases from J, leaving 9 bases between. CDR3 length equals 13 residues. Germline assignment: CDR1 SGHTA and CDR2 FQGNSA. CDR3 DNA: TGTGCCAGCAGCTTAAGCCGGGAGGAGACCCAGTACTTC. It translates to CASSLSREETQYF.

The chain employs TRBV28 and TRBJ1-2; tentatively, D is TRBD1 (6 bases). Trimming pared 5 bases from V and 4 bases from J, leaving 11 bases between. CDR3 length: 13 amino acids. From germline, CDR1 is MDHEN and CDR2 SYDVKM. The DNA for the CDR3 is TGTGCCAGCAGTCGTCTGGACAGCTATGGCTACACCTTC. Protein: CASSRLDSYGYTF.

The chain links TRBV30 to TRBJ1-6; D unclear. The ends were cut back, 3 bases at V and 0 bases at J, with 21 bases in the middle. The CDR3 length is 19 residues. The V gene's germline CDR1 is GTSNPN and CDR2 SVGIG (reference sequence). The CDR3 here is CAWSRLLPTVSSYNSPLHF. The CDR3 coding sequence is TGTGCCTGGAGCAGGCTTTTACCCACTGTGAGCTCCTATAATTCACCCCTCCACTTT.

The gene calls are TRBV28 and TRBJ1-1; D is perhaps TRBD1 (5 bases). Per germline, CDR1 MDHEN and CDR2 SYDVKM. The CDR3 is 15 amino acids. The V end was cut by 5 bases, the J end by 6 bases, with 19 bases between. The CDR3 DNA follows: TGTGCCAGCAGTCTTAGGGGATCAGGGAAGGCTGAAGCTTTCTTT. Translation gives CASSLRGSGKAEAFF.

The rearrangement uses TRBV9 and TRBJ2-2, with no clear D. In germline, CDR1 is SGDLS, CDR2 YYNGEE. The CDR3 runs 15 residues. Trimming cost V 4 bases and J 7 bases, with 17 bases left between them. CDR3 residues: CASSTKDSKSGELFF. As DNA, the CDR3 is TGTGCCAGCAGCACCAAAGACTCCAAGAGCGGGGAGCTGTTTTTT.

V is TRBV5-5 and J is TRBJ1-4, with 9 nucleotides matching TRBD1. The CDR3 is 16 amino acids. The ends lost 3 bases at V and 4 bases at J; junction bases unmatched: 7. CDR1 SGHKS and CDR2 YYEKEE come from the germline V gene (reference sequence). CDR3 loop: CASSYSRTGDNEKLFF. CDR3 sequence (DNA): TGTGCCAGCAGCTACTCGCGGACAGGGGATAATGAAAAACTGTTTTTT.

The chain joins TRBV5-6 to TRBJ1-2, with 7 positions matching TRBD1. V lost 2 bases to trimming and J lost 1 base; unmatched junction nucleotides: 8. The CDR3 is 16 residues long. Germline CDR1 SGHDT, CDR2 YYEEEE. This CDR3 is CASSLRPGQSNYGYTF. Here the CDR3 DNA reads TGTGCCAGCAGCTTACGGCCGGGACAGAGTAACTATGGCTACACCTTC.

This sequence joins TRBV2 and TRBJ1-5; a weak D match, TRBD1 (5 bases). The CDR3 runs 19 residues. Deletions cut 2 bases from V and 8 bases from J, with 28 bases between. In germline, CDR1 is SNHLY, CDR2 FYNNEI. CDR3 sequence (DNA): TGTGCCAGCAGTGAAACTGGAGGGTCGTCAGGGAAGAGGAGAGAGCCCCAGCATTTT. This sequence encodes CASSETGGSSGKRREPQHF. Together with reference TRBV2 and TRBJ1-5, the CDR3 gives the full variable domain: EPEVTQTPSHQVTQMGQEVILRCVPISNHLYFYWYRQILGQKVEFLVSFYNNEISEKSEIFDDQFSVERPDGSNFTLKIRSTKLEDSAMYFCASSETGGSSGKRREPQHFGDGTRLSIL.

This chain links TRBV28 with TRBJ2-3; tentatively, D is TRBD1 (5 bases). Germline assignment: CDR1 MDHEN and CDR2 SYDVKM. Trimming left V 2 bases short and J 0 bases short, with 9 bases between. The length of the CDR3 is 15 residues. CDR3 bases: TGTGCCAGCAGTTTAACAGGCGCCAGCACAGATACGCAGTATTTT. Its protein is CASSLTGASTDTQYF.

CDR3 DNA sequence: TGTGCCAGCAGTGAATTTTCTAGCACAGATACGCAGTATTTT. Encoded protein: CASSEFSSTDTQYF. The chain recombines TRBV25-1 with TRBJ2-3; D ambiguous. CDR1 and CDR2 (germline): MGHDK, SYGVNS. This CDR3 has 14 residues. Trimming removed 1 base at V and 0 bases at J, with 5 bases between.

V gene TRBV5-1 combines with J gene TRBJ2-7; 8 positions agree with TRBD1. CDR1 is SGHRS, CDR2 YFSETQ, per germline. Trimming at V came to 4 bases and at J to 3 bases, leaving 12 bases not matched to a gene. CDR3 length: 16 amino acids. The CDR3 spells CASSPGTGSFHYEQYF. Written as DNA, the CDR3 is TGCGCCAGCAGCCCCGGGACAGGAAGCTTCCACTACGAGCAGTACTTC.

The rearrangement uses TRBV5-1 and TRBJ2-7, with D possibly TRBD1 on 5 matching bases. Trimming took off 0 bases at V and 5 bases at J, with 15 bases between the two ends. The CDR3 totals 15 residues. Germline CDR1 is SGHRS and CDR2 is YFSETQ. CDR3 in DNA: TGCGCCAGCAGCTTGGAGGGGAAGAGGACCGACGAGCAGTACTTC. This codes for CASSLEGKRTDEQYF. Together with reference TRBV5-1 and TRBJ2-7, the CDR3 gives the full variable domain: KAGVTQTPRYLIKTRGQQVTLSCSPISGHRSVSWYQQTPGQGLQFLFEYFSETQRNKGNFPGRFSGRQFSNSRSEMNVSTLELGDSALYLCASSLEGKRTDEQYFGPGTRLTVT.

This rearrangement joins TRBV9 to TRBJ2-3; tentative D call: TRBD1 (5 bases). CDR1 and CDR2 from the germline V gene are SGDLS and YYNGEE. Trimming took 0 bases from V and 7 from J, leaving 12 bases between them. The CDR3 has 14 residues. The CDR3 nucleotides are TGTGCCAGCAGCGTAGGGTTCCAGGGTAATACGCAGTATTTT. It specifies CASSVGFQGNTQYF. Drawing the rest from reference TRBV9 and TRBJ2-3, the complete variable domain is DSGVTQTPKHLITATGQRVTLRCSPRSGDLSVYWYQQSLDQGLQFLIQYYNGEERAKGNILERFSAQQFPDLHSELNLSSLELGDSALYFCASSVGFQGNTQYFGPGTRLTVL.

The genes are TRBV19 and TRBJ1-5, with D perhaps TRBD1 (6 bases). The CDR3 extends over 19 amino acids. Trimming left V 3 bases short and J 0 bases short, with 21 bases between. Germline V gene data show CDR1 as LNHDA and CDR2 as SQIVND (reference sequence). CDR3 loop: CASSMGADIPAYSNQPQHF. DNA for the CDR3: TGTGCCAGTAGTATGGGGGCGGACATCCCGGCGTATAGCAATCAGCCCCAGCATTTT.

With regard to this clone: This same CDR3 is encoded by further DNA sequences in the sample. This chain links TRBV10-3 with TRBJ1-4; 10 bases agree with TRBD1. Trimming removed 2 bases from V and 8 bases from J; junction bases left unmatched: 2. The germline CDR1 and CDR2 sequences are ENHRY and SYGVKD. CDR3 size: 14 residues. This CDR3 reads CAISEGQGGEKLFF. The DNA for the CDR3 is TGTGCCATCAGTGAGGGACAGGGGGGAGAAAAACTGTTTTTT.

The gene calls are TRBV6-6 and TRBJ1-2; TRBD1 matches 7 bases. The V gene's germline CDR1 is MNHNY and CDR2 SVGAGI (reference sequence). The CDR3 consists of 15 residues. V lost 2 bases, J lost 1 base, and 4 bases stayed unmatched. The CDR3 DNA sequence: TGTGCCAGCAGTTACAGAAGGGACAGTAACTATGGCTACACCTTC. Encoded protein: CASSYRRDSNYGYTF.

In its sample, this clone was seen once. The chain is built from TRBV6-1 and TRBJ1-3, with TRBD1 identical over 7 bases. With V trimmed by 1 base and J by 2 bases, 17 bases remained unmatched. This CDR3 contains 20 residues. Germline V gene data show CDR1 as MNHNS and CDR2 as SASEGT. In DNA form, the CDR3 reads TGTGCCAGCAGTGAAGGAGGCAGGGCGACAGGGTTTTCCGCTGGAAACACCATATATTTT. It translates to CASSEGGRATGFSAGNTIYF.

This clone appeared a few times. V usage is TRBV10-3 and J usage is TRBJ1-2, with 10 bases aligning to TRBD1. CDR1 is ENHRY and CDR2 is SYGVKD in the germline V gene. V lost 3 bases and J lost 6; bases outside the gene matches: 4. CDR3 length equals 14 residues. In nucleotides, the CDR3 is TGTGCCATCAGTGATCCCGACAGGGGGCATGGCTACACCTTC. Its protein product is CAISDPDRGHGYTF.

The chain links TRBV15 to TRBJ1-1; tentatively, D is TRBD1 (5 bases). Germline V gene sequence: CDR1 LNHNV, CDR2 YYDKDF (reference sequence). Trimming pared 4 bases from V and 2 bases from J, leaving 23 bases between. CDR3 length: 18 residues. The CDR3 nucleotides are TGTGCCACCAGCAACCCCGGCGGGAGGGACGGGGAAAACACTGAAGCTTTCTTT. Amino acid sequence: CATSNPGGRDGENTEAFF.

The chain recombines TRBV14 with TRBJ1-3, with a possible D match to TRBD1 (6 bases). CDR1 and CDR2 (germline): SGHDN, FVKESK. This CDR3 contains 18 residues. V lost 0 bases and J lost 1, with 16 bases in between. DNA for the CDR3: TGTGCCAGCAGCCAAGATTGGGAGACAGGTAGTTCTGGAAACACCATATATTTT. Translation: CASSQDWETGSSGNTIYF.